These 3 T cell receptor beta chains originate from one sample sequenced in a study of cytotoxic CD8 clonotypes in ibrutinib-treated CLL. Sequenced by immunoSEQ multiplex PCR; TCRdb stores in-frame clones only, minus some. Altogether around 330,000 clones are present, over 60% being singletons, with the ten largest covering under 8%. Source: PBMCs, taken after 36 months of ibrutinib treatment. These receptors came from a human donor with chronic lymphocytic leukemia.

CDR3 region: CASSPHPGTSVRGTDTQYF. Here the CDR3 DNA reads TGTGCCAGCAGCCCTCATCCCGGGACTAGCGTTCGGGGCACAGATACGCAGTATTTT. The rearrangement joins TRBV9 to TRBJ2-3; 10 bases match TRBD2. V gave up 4 bases and J gave up 1 base; unmatched junction bases: 15. The CDR3 covers 19 residues. Germline CDR1 reads SGDLS; CDR2 reads YYNGEE.

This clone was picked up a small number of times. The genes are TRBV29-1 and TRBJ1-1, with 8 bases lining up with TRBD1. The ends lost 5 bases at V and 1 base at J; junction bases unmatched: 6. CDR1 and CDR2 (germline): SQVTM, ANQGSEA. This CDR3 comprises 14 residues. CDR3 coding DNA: TGCAGCGTTCCCGGGACAGGAAGGAACACTGAAGCTTTCTTT. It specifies CSVPGTGRNTEAFF.

The CDR3 is CASSVVGVQGGTEAFF. Here the CDR3 DNA reads TGTGCCAGCAGCGTAGTGGGGGTACAGGGCGGCACTGAAGCTTTCTTT. The chain has TRBV9 and TRBJ1-1, with D perhaps TRBD1 (6 bases). V was shortened by 0 bases and J by 4 bases, with 16 bases between the two germline ends. Germline assignment: CDR1 SGDLS and CDR2 YYNGEE. The CDR3 sequence is 16 residues long.